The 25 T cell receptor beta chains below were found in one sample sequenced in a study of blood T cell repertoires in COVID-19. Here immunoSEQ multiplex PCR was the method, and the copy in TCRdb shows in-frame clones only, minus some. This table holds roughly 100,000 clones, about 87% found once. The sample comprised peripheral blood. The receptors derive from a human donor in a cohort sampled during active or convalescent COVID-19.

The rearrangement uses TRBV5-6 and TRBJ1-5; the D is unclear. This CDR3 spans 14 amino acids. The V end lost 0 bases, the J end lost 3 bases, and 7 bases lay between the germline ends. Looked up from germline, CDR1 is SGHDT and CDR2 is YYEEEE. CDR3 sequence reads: CASSLGQINQPQHF. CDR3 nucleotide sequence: TGTGCCAGCAGCTTGGGACAAATCAATCAGCCCCAGCATTTT.

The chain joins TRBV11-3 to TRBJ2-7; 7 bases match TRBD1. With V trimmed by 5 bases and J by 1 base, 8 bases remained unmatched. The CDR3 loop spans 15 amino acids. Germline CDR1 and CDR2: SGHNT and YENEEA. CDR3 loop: CASSPRRTGSYEQYF. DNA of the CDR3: TGTGCCAGCAGCCCCAGGAGGACAGGATCCTACGAGCAGTACTTC.

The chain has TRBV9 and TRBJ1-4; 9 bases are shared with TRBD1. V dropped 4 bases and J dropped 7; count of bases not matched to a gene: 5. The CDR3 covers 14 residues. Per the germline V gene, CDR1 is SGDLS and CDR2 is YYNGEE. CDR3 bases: TGTGCCAGCAGCAAAGGACAGGGGAGTGAAAAACTGTTTTTT. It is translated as CASSKGQGSEKLFF.

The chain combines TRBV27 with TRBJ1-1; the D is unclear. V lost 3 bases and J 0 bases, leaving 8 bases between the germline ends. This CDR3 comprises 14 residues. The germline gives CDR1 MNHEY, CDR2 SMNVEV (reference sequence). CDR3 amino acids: CASSLGGLNTEAFF. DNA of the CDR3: TGTGCCAGCAGTTTGGGAGGGTTGAACACTGAAGCTTTCTTT.

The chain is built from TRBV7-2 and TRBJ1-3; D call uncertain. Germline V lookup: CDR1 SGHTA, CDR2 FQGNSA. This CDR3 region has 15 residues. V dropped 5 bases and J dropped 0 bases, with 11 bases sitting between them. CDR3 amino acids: CASSLRGSSGNTIYF. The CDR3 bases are TGTGCCAGCAGCCTCCGAGGCAGCTCTGGAAACACCATATATTTT.

The CDR3 sequence: CASSPRSGGAYEQYF. CDR3 in DNA: TGTGCCAGCTCACCACGCAGCGGGGGGGCCTACGAGCAGTACTTC. The V gene is TRBV18, the J gene TRBJ2-7; TRBD2 aligns across 10 bases. Looked up from germline, CDR1 is KGHSH and CDR2 is LQKENI. Unmatched junction bases numbered 2, after V lost 1 base and J lost 2 bases. This CDR3 region has 15 residues.

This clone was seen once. CDR3 DNA sequence: TGTGCCAGTGTGTCCACAGGGGACTATGGCTACACCTTC. Translation: CASVSTGDYGYTF. This rearrangement joins TRBV19 to TRBJ1-2; 7 bases map to TRBD1. The CDR3 loop spans 13 amino acids. Germline V gives CDR1 LNHDA, CDR2 SQIVND (reference sequence). After removal of 8 bases from V and 3 bases from J, the junction contained 6 bases not matched to a gene.

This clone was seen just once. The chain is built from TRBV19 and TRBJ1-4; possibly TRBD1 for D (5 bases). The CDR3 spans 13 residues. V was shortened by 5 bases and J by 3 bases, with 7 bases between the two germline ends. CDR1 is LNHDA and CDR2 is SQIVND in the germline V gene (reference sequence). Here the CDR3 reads CASSRGSNEKLFF. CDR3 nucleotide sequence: TGTGCCAGTAGTCGGGGGTCTAATGAAAAACTGTTTTTT.

CDR3 DNA sequence: TGTGCCAGCAGCTCGGACAGGGGAAATACGCAGTATTTT. It translates to CASSSDRGNTQYF. J is TRBJ2-3 and V is TRBV7-2, with 9 bases matching TRBD1. The germline CDR1 and CDR2 sequences are SGHTA and FQGNSA. The CDR3 sequence is 13 residues long. J was trimmed by 7 bases and V by 4 bases; bases with no gene match: 3. Drawing the rest from reference TRBV7-2 and TRBJ2-3, the complete variable domain is GAGVSQSPSNKVTEKGKDVELRCDPISGHTALYWYRQSLGQGLEFLIYFQGNSAPDKSGLPSDRFSAERTGGSVSTLTIQRTQQEDSAVYLCASSSDRGNTQYFGPGTRLTVL.

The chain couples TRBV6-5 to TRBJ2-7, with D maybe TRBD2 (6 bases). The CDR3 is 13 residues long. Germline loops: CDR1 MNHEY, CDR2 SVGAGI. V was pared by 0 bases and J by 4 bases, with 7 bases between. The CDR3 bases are TGTGCCAGCAGTTACTCGGAGGGGTACGAGCAGTACTTC. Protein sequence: CASSYSEGYEQYF.

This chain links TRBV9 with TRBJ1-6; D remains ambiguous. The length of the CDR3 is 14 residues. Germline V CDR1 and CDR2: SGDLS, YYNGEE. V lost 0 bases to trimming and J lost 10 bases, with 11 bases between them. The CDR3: CASSVGSGRSPLHF. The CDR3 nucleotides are TGTGCCAGCAGCGTAGGGTCAGGCAGATCACCCCTCCACTTT.

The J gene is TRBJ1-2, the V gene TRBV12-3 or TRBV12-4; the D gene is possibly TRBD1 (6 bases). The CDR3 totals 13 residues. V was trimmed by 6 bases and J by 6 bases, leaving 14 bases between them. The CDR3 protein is CASSPGHQNGYTF. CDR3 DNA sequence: TGTGCCAGCAGCCCGGGACACCAGAATGGCTACACCTTC.

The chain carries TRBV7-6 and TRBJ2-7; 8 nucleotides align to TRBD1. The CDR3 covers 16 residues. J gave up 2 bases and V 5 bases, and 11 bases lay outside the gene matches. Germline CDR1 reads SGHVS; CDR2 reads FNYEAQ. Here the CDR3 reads CASSRGSGTGAYEQYF. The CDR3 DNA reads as TGTGCCAGCAGCAGAGGGTCCGGGACAGGAGCCTACGAGCAGTACTTC.

CDR3 region: CASTRQGAPYEQYF. CDR3 coding DNA: TGCGCCAGCACTCGACAGGGGGCTCCCTACGAGCAGTACTTC. This chain uses TRBV5-1 with TRBJ2-7; TRBD1 matches 10 bases. The CDR3 is 14 amino acids. CDR1 SGHRS and CDR2 YFSETQ come from the germline V gene. The V and J ends lost 6 bases and 2 bases, in that order; junction bases with no gene match: 5.

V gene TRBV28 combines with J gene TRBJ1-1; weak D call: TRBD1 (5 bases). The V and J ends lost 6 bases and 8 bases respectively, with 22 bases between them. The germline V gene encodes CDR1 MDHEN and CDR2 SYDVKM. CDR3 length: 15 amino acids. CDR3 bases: TGTGCCAGCAGACCGTACGGGGGGAGGCATGGCGAAGCTTTCTTT. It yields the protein CASRPYGGRHGEAFF.

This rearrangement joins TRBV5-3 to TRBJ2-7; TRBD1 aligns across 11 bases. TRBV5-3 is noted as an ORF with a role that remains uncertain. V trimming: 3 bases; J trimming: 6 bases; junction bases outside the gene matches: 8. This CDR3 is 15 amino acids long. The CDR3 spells CARSSPGQGVSEQYF. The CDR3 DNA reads TGTGCCAGAAGCTCACCGGGACAGGGGGTTTCCGAGCAGTACTTC.

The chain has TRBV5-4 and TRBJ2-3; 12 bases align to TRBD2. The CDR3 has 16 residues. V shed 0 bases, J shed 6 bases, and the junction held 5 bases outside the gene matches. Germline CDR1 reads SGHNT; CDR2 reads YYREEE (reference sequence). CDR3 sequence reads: CASSLGLAGGSDTQYF. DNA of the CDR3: TGTGCCAGCAGCTTGGGGCTAGCGGGGGGGTCGGATACGCAGTATTTT. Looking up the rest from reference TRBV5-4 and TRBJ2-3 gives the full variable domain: ETGVTQSPTHLIKTRGQQVTLRCSSQSGHNTVSWYQQALGQGPQFIFQYYREEENGRGNFPPRFSGLQFPNYSSELNVNALELDDSALYLCASSLGLAGGSDTQYFGPGTRLTVL.

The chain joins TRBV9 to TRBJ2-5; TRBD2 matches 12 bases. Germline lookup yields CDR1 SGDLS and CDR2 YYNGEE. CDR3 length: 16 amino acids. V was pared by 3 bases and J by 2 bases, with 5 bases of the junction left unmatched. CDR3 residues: CASSAGGTSGQETQYF. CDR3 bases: TGTGCCAGCAGCGCGGGGGGGACTAGCGGGCAAGAGACCCAGTACTTC.

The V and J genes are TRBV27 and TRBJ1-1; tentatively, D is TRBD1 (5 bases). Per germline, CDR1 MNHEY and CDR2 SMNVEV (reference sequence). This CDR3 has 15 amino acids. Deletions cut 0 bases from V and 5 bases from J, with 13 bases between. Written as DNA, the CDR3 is TGTGCCAGCAGTTTATCTTTATCCGGGGGAACTGAAGCTTTCTTT. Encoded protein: CASSLSLSGGTEAFF.

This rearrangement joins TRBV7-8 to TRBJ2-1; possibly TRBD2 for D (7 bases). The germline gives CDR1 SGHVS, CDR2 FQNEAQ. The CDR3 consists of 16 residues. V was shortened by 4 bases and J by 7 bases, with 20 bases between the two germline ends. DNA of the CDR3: TGTGCCAGCAGCTCCCGAGGGGGGGCGGTAGGTAATGAGCAGTTCTTC. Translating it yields CASSSRGGAVGNEQFF.

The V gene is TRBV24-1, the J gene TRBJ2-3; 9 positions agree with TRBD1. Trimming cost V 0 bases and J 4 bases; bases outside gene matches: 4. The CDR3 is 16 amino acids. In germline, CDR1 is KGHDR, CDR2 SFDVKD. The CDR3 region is CATSDLQTGGPDTQYF. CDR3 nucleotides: TGTGCCACCAGTGATTTGCAGACAGGGGGGCCAGATACGCAGTATTTT.

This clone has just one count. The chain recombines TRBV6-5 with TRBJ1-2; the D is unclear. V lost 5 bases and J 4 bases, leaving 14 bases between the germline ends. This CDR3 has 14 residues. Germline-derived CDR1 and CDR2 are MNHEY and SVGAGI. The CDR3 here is CASSPGGYIYGYTF. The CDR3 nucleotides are TGTGCCAGCAGTCCTGGCGGGTACATCTATGGCTACACCTTC.

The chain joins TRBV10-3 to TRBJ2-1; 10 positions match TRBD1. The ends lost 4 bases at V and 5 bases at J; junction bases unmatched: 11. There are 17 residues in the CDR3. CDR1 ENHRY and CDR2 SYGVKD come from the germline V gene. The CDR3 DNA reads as TGTGCCATCAGTGTAGTAAATAGGGACAGGGGCAACAATGAGCAGTTCTTC. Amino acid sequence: CAISVVNRDRGNNEQFF.

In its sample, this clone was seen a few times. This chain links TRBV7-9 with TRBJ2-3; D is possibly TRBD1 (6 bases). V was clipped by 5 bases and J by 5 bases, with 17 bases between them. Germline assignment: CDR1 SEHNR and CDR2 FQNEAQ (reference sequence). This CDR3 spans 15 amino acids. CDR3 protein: CASSHGTGYGDTQYF. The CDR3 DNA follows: TGTGCCAGCAGCCACGGAACAGGGTATGGAGATACGCAGTATTTT.

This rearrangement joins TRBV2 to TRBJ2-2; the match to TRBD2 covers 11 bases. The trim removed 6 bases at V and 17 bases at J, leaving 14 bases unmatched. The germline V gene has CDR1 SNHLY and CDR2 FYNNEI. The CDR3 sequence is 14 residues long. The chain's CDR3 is CASRPPIAGGSYFF. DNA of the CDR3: TGTGCCAGCAGGCCCCCCATAGCGGGGGGGAGTTATTTTTTT.